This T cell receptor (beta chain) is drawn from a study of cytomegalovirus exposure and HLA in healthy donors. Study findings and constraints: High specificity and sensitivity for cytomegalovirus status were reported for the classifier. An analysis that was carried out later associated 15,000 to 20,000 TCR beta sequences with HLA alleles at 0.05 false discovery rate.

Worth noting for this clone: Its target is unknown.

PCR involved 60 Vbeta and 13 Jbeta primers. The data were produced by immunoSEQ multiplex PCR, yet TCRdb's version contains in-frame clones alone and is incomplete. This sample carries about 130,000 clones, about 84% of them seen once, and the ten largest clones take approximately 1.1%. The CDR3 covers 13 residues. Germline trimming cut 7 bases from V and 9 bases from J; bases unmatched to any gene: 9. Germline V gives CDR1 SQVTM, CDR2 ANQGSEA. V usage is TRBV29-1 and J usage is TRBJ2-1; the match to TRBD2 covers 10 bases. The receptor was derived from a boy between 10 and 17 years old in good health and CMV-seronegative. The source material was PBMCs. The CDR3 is CSAGASGGVEQFF. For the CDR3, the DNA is TGCAGCGCAGGGGCTAGCGGGGGAGTTGAGCAGTTCTTC.